Below, 18 T cell receptor beta chains from the same sample are listed, as sequenced in a study of blood T cell repertoires in COVID-19. Profiling relied on immunoSEQ multiplex PCR, and the TCRdb table lists in-frame clones only, not all of them. In the table there are about 62,000 clones, 86% of which are singletons. The sample was peripheral blood. The receptor source for this set is a woman aged 80 or over with acute or convalescent COVID-19.

The chain is built from TRBV6-1 and TRBJ2-1; perhaps TRBD2 as D (6 bases). The CDR3 runs 15 residues. V was trimmed by 2 bases and J by 9 bases, leaving 17 bases between them. Per germline, CDR1 MNHNS and CDR2 SASEGT. This CDR3 reads CASSELRRGASEQFF. CDR3 DNA sequence: TGTGCCAGCAGTGAATTGCGGAGGGGTGCATCTGAGCAGTTCTTC.

This clone has a single count. V and J are TRBV28 and TRBJ1-5, with unresolved D. The CDR3 has 15 residues. The V and J ends lost 6 bases and 0 bases respectively, with 12 bases between them. The germline gives CDR1 MDHEN, CDR2 SYDVKM. The CDR3 DNA is TGTGCCAGCAGAGGTGCCGGGGATAGCAATCAGCCCCAGCATTTT. Its translation is CASRGAGDSNQPQHF.

The V and J genes are TRBV27 and TRBJ2-7; 8 nucleotides line up with TRBD2. The CDR3 length is 16 residues. CDR1 is MNHEY and CDR2 is SMNVEV in the germline V gene (reference sequence). The J segment lost 2 bases and the V segment lost 6 bases, leaving 12 bases of the junction unmatched. CDR3 residues: CASSPGGVLRTYEQYF. CDR3 in DNA: TGTGCCAGCAGCCCCGGGGGGGTTCTGCGCACCTACGAGCAGTACTTC.

The chain carries TRBV3-1 (or the pseudogene TRBV3-2) and TRBJ2-2; 8 bases are shared with TRBD2. There are 15 residues in the CDR3. The germline V gene encodes CDR1 LGHDT and CDR2 YNNKEL (reference sequence). With 1 base clipped from V and 5 bases from J, the junction kept 3 bases outside the gene matches. The CDR3 sequence is CASSQVLAETGELFF. CDR3 coding DNA: TGTGCCAGCAGCCAAGTACTAGCGGAGACCGGGGAGCTGTTTTTT.

The chain employs TRBV28 and TRBJ2-2; D is uncertain. Germline V gene sequence: CDR1 MDHEN, CDR2 SYDVKM. V lost 3 bases and J 3 bases, leaving 11 bases between the germline ends. The CDR3 runs to 15 residues. The CDR3 sequence is CASSFITGYTGELFF. The CDR3 DNA reads TGTGCCAGCAGTTTTATCACCGGGTACACCGGGGAGCTGTTTTTT.

The chain carries TRBV28 and TRBJ1-5; TRBD1 aligns across 7 bases. Losses at the gene ends were 5 bases for V and 1 base for J; bases not matched to a gene: 5. This CDR3 contains 15 residues. Germline V gene data show CDR1 as MDHEN and CDR2 as SYDVKM. The CDR3 region is CASSRPQGSNQPQHF. DNA for the CDR3: TGTGCCAGCAGTCGCCCACAGGGGAGCAATCAGCCCCAGCATTTT.

The V gene is TRBV28, the J gene TRBJ2-7, with 9 positions matching TRBD1. J lost 4 bases, V lost 6 bases, and 7 bases had no gene match. Germline-derived CDR1 and CDR2 are MDHEN and SYDVKM. CDR3 length: 14 amino acids. CDR3 nucleotide sequence: TGTGCCAGCAGGCCTCCGGGACAGGGATACGAGCAGTACTTC. This codes for CASRPPGQGYEQYF.

The rearrangement uses TRBV7-3 and TRBJ2-2; 9 bases are shared with TRBD2. CDR3 length: 16 residues. Per the germline V gene, CDR1 is SGHTA and CDR2 is FQGTGA. J gave up 1 base and V 4 bases, and 4 bases lay outside the gene matches. CDR3: CASSSKRGENTGELFF. The DNA of the CDR3 is TGTGCCAGCAGCTCTAAGCGGGGGGAGAACACCGGGGAGCTGTTTTTT. The full variable domain, with the rest looked up from reference TRBV7-3 and TRBJ2-2, is GAGVSQTPSNKVTEKGKYVELRCDPISGHTALYWYRQSLGQGPEFLIYFQGTGAADDSGLPNDRFFAVRPEGSVSTLKIQRTERGDSAVYLCASSSKRGENTGELFFGEGSRLTVL.

The chain employs TRBV7-9 and TRBJ2-5, with D unresolved. There are 14 residues in the CDR3. CDR1 is SEHNR, CDR2 FQNEAQ, per germline (reference sequence). V was trimmed by 3 bases and J by 4 bases, leaving 12 bases between them. The DNA of the CDR3 is TGTGCCAGCAGCTTCGTATTCGGTGGAGAGACCCAGTACTTC. Its translation is CASSFVFGGETQYF.

The CDR3 sequence: CATSDTRDSLFLPQHF. DNA of the CDR3: TGTGCCACCAGTGATACCCGGGACAGCCTGTTTCTGCCCCAGCATTTT. This chain connects TRBV24-1 to TRBJ1-5, with 7 bases identical to TRBD1. This CDR3 has 16 amino acids. The ends lost 3 bases at V and 9 bases at J; junction bases unmatched: 13. Germline CDR1 and CDR2: KGHDR and SFDVKD.

This chain uses TRBV5-4 with TRBJ1-4, with 8 bases matching TRBD1. This CDR3 spans 14 amino acids. The ends lost 4 bases at V and 4 bases at J; junction bases unmatched: 3. Germline CDR1 SGHNT, CDR2 YYREEE (reference sequence). In DNA form, the CDR3 reads TGTGCCAGCAGCGCGGGACAGGATAATGAAAAACTGTTTTTT. Amino acids: CASSAGQDNEKLFF.

The chain joins TRBV7-6 to TRBJ2-1, with 8 bases fitting TRBD1. Unmatched junction bases numbered 15, after V lost 5 bases and J lost 0 bases. This CDR3 has 19 residues. Germline CDR1 and CDR2: SGHVS and FNYEAQ. The CDR3 is CASSPRDRSAVLSYNEQFF. DNA of the CDR3: TGTGCCAGCAGCCCCCGGGACAGGTCCGCCGTCCTCTCCTACAATGAGCAGTTCTTC. The full variable domain, in which reference TRBV7-6 and TRBJ2-1 provide the parts outside the CDR3, is GAGVSQSPRYKVTKRGQDVALRCDPISGHVSLYWYRQALGQGPEFLTYFNYEAQQDKSGLPNDRFSAERPEGSISTLTIQRTEQRDSAMYRCASSPRDRSAVLSYNEQFFGPGTRLTVL.

The chain has TRBV29-1 and TRBJ2-1, with 11 bases that match TRBD2. The CDR3 sequence is 14 residues long. The germline gives CDR1 SQVTM, CDR2 ANQGSEA. With V trimmed by 4 bases and J by 7 bases, 6 bases remained unmatched. The DNA of the CDR3 is TGCAGCGTTGCCCGACTAGCGGGAACGAATGAGCAGTTCTTC. Residues: CSVARLAGTNEQFF.

The genes are TRBV9 and TRBJ2-6, with D possibly being TRBD1 (6 bases). The germline V gene encodes CDR1 SGDLS and CDR2 YYNGEE. The length of the CDR3 is 18 residues. Deletions cut 0 bases from V and 4 bases from J, with 17 bases between. The CDR3: CASSVATGRPGGANVLTF. The CDR3 DNA reads TGTGCCAGCAGCGTAGCTACAGGGAGACCCGGCGGGGCCAACGTCCTGACTTTC.

The V call is TRBV30, the J call TRBJ2-5, with D hard to call. V shed 4 bases and J shed 5 bases, with 11 bases lying between them. This CDR3 has 12 residues. The germline V gene encodes CDR1 GTSNPN and CDR2 SVGIG (reference sequence). The CDR3: CAWNLASETQYF. As DNA, the CDR3 is TGTGCCTGGAATTTGGCTAGTGAGACCCAGTACTTC.

The chain employs TRBV6-5 and TRBJ2-7; TRBD1 is a possible D gene (5 bases). V was cut by 6 bases and J by 3 bases, with 12 bases left in between. CDR3 length: 13 amino acids. Germline assignment: CDR1 MNHEY and CDR2 SVGAGI. The CDR3 region is CASSLGADYEQYF. The CDR3 DNA sequence: TGTGCCAGCAGCCTTGGGGCGGACTACGAGCAGTACTTC.

The V gene is TRBV9, the J gene TRBJ1-2, with 7 bases fitting TRBD1. The germline gives CDR1 SGDLS, CDR2 YYNGEE. The junction had 5 bases not matched to a gene; V was cut back by 2 bases and J by 4 bases. This CDR3 has 14 amino acids. The CDR3: CASSVLQGPYGYTF. The CDR3 coding sequence is TGTGCCAGCAGCGTTCTACAGGGGCCCTATGGCTACACCTTC.

V and J are TRBV19 and TRBJ2-1; tentatively, D is TRBD2 (6 bases). The CDR3 has 14 amino acids. Germline V CDR1 and CDR2: LNHDA, SQIVND (reference sequence). V lost 10 bases to trimming and J lost 8 bases, with 21 bases between them. CDR3 sequence: CAISDTSHPDEQFF. CDR3 DNA sequence: TGTGCCATTTCCGATACTAGCCATCCTGATGAGCAGTTCTTC. Variable domain in full (rest from reference TRBV19 and TRBJ2-1): DGGITQSPKYLFRKEGQNVTLSCEQNLNHDAMYWYRQDPGQGLRLIYYSQIVNDFQKGDIAEGYSVSREKKESFPLTVTSAQKNPTAFYLCAISDTSHPDEQFFGPGTRLTVL.